These 32 T cell receptor beta chains share one sample of origin, sequenced in a study of glioma-infiltrating T cells. Amplification of TCR alpha and beta CDR3 regions from RNA used iRepertoire nested multiplex PCR. One entry per CDR3 protein results from TCRdb running MiXCR on the multiplex PCR reads. The data hold about 140,000 distinct CDR3 sequences, with about two fifths observed a single time. Sequenced material: glioma tissue, nonneoplastic brain tissue, or PBMCs (not recorded which). Receptor source: a human donor with low-grade glioma or glioblastoma, undergoing nonglioma brain surgery, or in good health (not recorded which).

J is TRBJ1-1 and V is TRBV7-2; a possible D gene is TRBD1 (5 bases). CDR1 is SGHTA, CDR2 FQGNSA, per germline. The CDR3 spans 16 residues. V lost 1 base, J lost 0 bases, and 12 bases lay in between. The CDR3 coding sequence is TGTGCCAGCAGCTTAGGGATAGGGGCCATGAACACTGAAGCTTTCTTT. Protein: CASSLGIGAMNTEAFF. The full variable domain, its missing parts supplied by reference TRBV7-2 and TRBJ1-1, is GAGVSQSPSNKVTEKGKDVELRCDPISGHTALYWYRQSLGQGLEFLIYFQGNSAPDKSGLPSDRFSAERTGGSVSTLTIQRTQQEDSAVYLCASSLGIGAMNTEAFFGQGTRLTVV.

The rearrangement uses TRBV6-1 and TRBJ2-7, with TRBD2 identical over 8 bases. V lost 6 bases and J lost 5; bases outside the gene matches: 9. This CDR3 has 14 amino acids. CDR1 is MNHNS, CDR2 SASEGT, per germline. The CDR3 DNA reads as TGTGCCAGCAGCCCACGGGAGGGCCTCCACGAGCAGTACTTC. It translates to CASSPREGLHEQYF.

This clonotype ranks as medium-sized (0.01 to 0.1%). The chain joins TRBV6-1 to TRBJ1-1; the D is unclear. CDR3 size: 13 residues. CDR1 and CDR2 (germline): MNHNS, SASEGT. V lost 5 bases, J lost 0 bases, and 7 bases lay in between. The CDR3 bases are TGTGCCAGCAGTTCCATAATGAACACTGAAGCTTTCTTT. Translating it yields CASSSIMNTEAFF.

This clonotype came up once. This rearrangement joins TRBV5-6 to TRBJ2-3; maybe TRBD1 (6 bases). Germline CDR1 is SGHDT and CDR2 is YYEEEE. V was cut by 3 bases and J by 5 bases, with 13 bases left in between. The CDR3 runs 14 residues. This CDR3 is CASSWAGAVDTQYF. The CDR3 DNA sequence: TGTGCCAGCAGCTGGGCAGGGGCGGTAGATACGCAGTATTTT.

This clonotype was detected only a few times. V and J are TRBV2 and TRBJ2-5, with D perhaps matching TRBD1 or TRBD2 (7 bases each). CDR3 length equals 14 residues. Trimming stripped 1 base from V and 9 bases from J, with 15 bases between. Per the germline V gene, CDR1 is SNHLY and CDR2 is FYNNEI. CDR3 bases: TGTGCCAGCAGTGAAGTTAGGCAGGGGGGGGCCCAGTACTTC. Translated: CASSEVRQGGAQYF.

Note on this clonotype: One junction end does not reproduce the germline sequence, and a read error may be involved. This chain joins TRBV20-1 and TRBJ1-2; D uncertain. CDR3 length: 8 amino acids. Germline V CDR1 and CDR2: DFQATT, SNEGSKA (reference sequence). The DNA for the CDR3 is TGCAGTGCTCCGGAGGCACACTTC. Amino acid sequence: CSAPEAHF.

V is TRBV6-1 and J is TRBJ1-2, with 9 bases aligning to TRBD1. Germline V CDR1 and CDR2: MNHNS, SASEGT. This CDR3 contains 14 residues. The ends lost 8 bases at V and 4 bases at J; junction bases unmatched: 8. The chain's CDR3 is CASGRDRDAYGYTF. In DNA, the CDR3 is TGTGCCAGCGGAAGGGACAGGGACGCCTATGGCTACACCTTC.

J is TRBJ2-3 and V is TRBV11-2, with D hard to call. Trimming stripped 3 bases from V and 1 base from J, with 11 bases between. Germline assignment: CDR1 SGHAT and CDR2 FQNNGV. The length of the CDR3 is 15 residues. The CDR3 DNA is TGTGCCAGCAGCTTGCTGGCGGACCGCACAGATACGCAGTATTTT. It is translated as CASSLLADRTDTQYF.

The chain carries TRBV4-1 and TRBJ2-5; TRBD2 matches 7 bases. Unmatched junction bases numbered 8, after V lost 4 bases and J lost 9 bases. This CDR3 has 13 amino acids. Germline CDR1 is MGHRA and CDR2 is YSYEKL. DNA of the CDR3: TGCGCCAGCAGCCGTTTTCGGGGGGAGGCCCAGTACTTC. This sequence encodes CASSRFRGEAQYF.

This clonotype showed up just once. The CDR3 spells CASDRGARNQPQHF. The CDR3 coding sequence is TGTGCCTCAGACCGGGGGGCTCGCAATCAGCCCCAGCATTTT. The rearrangement joins TRBV27 to TRBJ1-5, with TRBD1 as a possible D gene (6 bases). Germline V CDR1 and CDR2: MNHEY, SMNVEV (reference sequence). Deletions cut 11 bases from V and 2 bases from J, with 16 bases between. There are 14 residues in the CDR3.

This chain uses TRBV25-1 with TRBJ1-2; no reliable D call. This CDR3 has 13 amino acids. The V and J ends lost 4 bases and 4 bases respectively, with 10 bases between them. Germline V gene data show CDR1 as MGHDK and CDR2 as SYGVNS. CDR3 protein: CASSGGRPYGYTF. The CDR3 bases are TGTGCCAGCAGTGGCGGCCGTCCCTATGGCTACACCTTC.

The chain is built from TRBV12-3 or TRBV12-4 and TRBJ2-1; D gene ambiguous. CDR3 size: 13 residues. Trimming pared 3 bases from V and 3 bases from J, leaving 6 bases between. CDR3 region: CASSFDFYNEQFF. CDR3 sequence (DNA): TGTGCCAGCAGTTTCGACTTCTACAATGAGCAGTTCTTC.

This chain links TRBV10-3 with TRBJ2-1; 14 bases line up with TRBD2. Unmatched junction bases numbered 4, after V lost 0 bases and J lost 3 bases. This CDR3 spans 18 amino acids. Germline lookup yields CDR1 ENHRY and CDR2 SYGVKD. The CDR3 reads CAISESTSGRGSYNEQFF. Written as DNA, the CDR3 is TGTGCCATCAGTGAGTCGACTAGCGGGAGGGGGAGCTACAATGAGCAGTTCTTC.

The chain has TRBV10-3 and TRBJ1-1, with D possibly matching TRBD1 (5 bases). Germline-derived CDR1 and CDR2 are ENHRY and SYGVKD. The CDR3 has 14 amino acids. V was cut by 0 bases and J by 0 bases, with 5 bases left in between. The CDR3 here is CAISESTVNTEAFF. The CDR3, as DNA: TGTGCCATCAGTGAGTCGACAGTGAACACTGAAGCTTTCTTT.

The chain joins TRBV28 to TRBJ1-1, with D maybe TRBD1 (6 bases). This CDR3 spans 14 amino acids. Germline V CDR1 and CDR2: MDHEN, SYDVKM. The ends were cut back, 6 bases at V and 5 bases at J, with 16 bases in the middle. The CDR3 loop reads CASRLGTQGTEAFF. CDR3 nucleotide sequence: TGTGCCAGCAGATTAGGGACCCAGGGGACTGAAGCTTTCTTT.

This clonotype was found many times. The chain has TRBV20-1 and TRBJ1-1; perhaps TRBD1 as D (5 bases). The germline V gene has CDR1 DFQATT and CDR2 SNEGSKA (reference sequence). This CDR3 has 13 amino acids. The germline V and J ends were trimmed by 3 bases and 5 bases, with 13 bases remaining between them. This chain's CDR3 is CSASWQGRTEAFF. As DNA, the CDR3 is TGCAGTGCTAGTTGGCAGGGAAGGACTGAAGCTTTCTTT.

The chain recombines TRBV18 with TRBJ2-7; D gene uncertain. The CDR3 spans 11 residues. Germline lookup yields CDR1 KGHSH and CDR2 LQKENI. The ends were cut back, 2 bases at V and 6 bases at J, with 5 bases in the middle. CDR3 in amino acids: CASSPEREQYF. The CDR3 bases are TGTGCCAGCTCACCAGAGCGCGAGCAGTACTTC.

The rearrangement links TRBV5-6 to TRBJ2-7, with D unclear. This CDR3 is 14 amino acids long. V lost 2 bases and J 0 bases, leaving 9 bases between the germline ends. Germline V gives CDR1 SGHDT, CDR2 YYEEEE. The CDR3 loop reads CASSFLADSYEQYF. The CDR3 bases are TGTGCCAGCAGCTTTCTGGCAGACTCCTACGAGCAGTACTTC.

J is TRBJ2-1 and V is TRBV20-1; D gene uncertain. CDR3 size: 16 residues. From germline, CDR1 is DFQATT and CDR2 SNEGSKA (reference sequence). V was clipped by 1 base and J by 7 bases, with 20 bases between them. CDR3 region: CSARVESGSLRNEQFF. For the CDR3, the DNA is TGCAGTGCTAGAGTAGAGTCAGGAAGCCTTAGGAATGAGCAGTTCTTC.

Of note for this clonotype: Because it lacks the conserved phenylalanine or tryptophan at the end, this CDR3 is likely a read error. CDR3 residues: CSAYLSGARTEAFS. In DNA form, the CDR3 reads TGCAGTGCTTATCTTTCAGGGGCAAGGACTGAAGCTTTCTCT. The chain combines TRBV20-1 with TRBJ1-1; D perhaps matches TRBD1 (6 bases). The germline V gene has CDR1 DFQATT and CDR2 SNEGSKA (reference sequence). V was shortened by 5 bases and J by 5 bases, with 18 bases between the two germline ends. The CDR3 totals 14 residues.

The table lists this clonotype with many counts. The chain links TRBV6-2 or TRBV6-3 to TRBJ1-1, with D unclear. The germline gives CDR1 MNHEY, CDR2 SVGEGT. This CDR3 is 14 amino acids long. V was pared by 2 bases and J by 11 bases, with 18 bases between. CDR3 residues: CASSYPAAGGIAFF. CDR3 in DNA: TGTGCCAGCAGTTACCCCGCGGCTGGCGGGATCGCTTTCTTT.

This clonotype has only a few counts. The CDR3 nucleotides are TGTGCCAGCAGTTTATATCCACACCCGAGCTCTGGAAACACCATATATTTT. Its translation: CASSLYPHPSSGNTIYF. The chain has TRBV28 and TRBJ1-3, with unresolved D. CDR3 length: 17 amino acids. V was cut by 1 base and J by 0 bases, with 13 bases left in between. Per germline, CDR1 MDHEN and CDR2 SYDVKM.

This clonotype was seen a handful of times. The V call is TRBV24-1, the J call TRBJ2-7; D gene uncertain. The length of the CDR3 is 12 residues. Trimming took 4 bases from V and 4 from J, leaving 7 bases between them. Germline V gene lookup returns CDR1 KGHDR and CDR2 SFDVKD. CDR3: CATSETAYEQYF. CDR3 nucleotide sequence: TGTGCCACCAGTGAAACAGCTTACGAGCAGTACTTC.

This sequence joins TRBV6-1 and TRBJ2-7, with D perhaps matching TRBD1 (5 bases). Per the germline V gene, CDR1 is MNHNS and CDR2 is SASEGT. This CDR3 has 12 amino acids. The germline V and J ends were trimmed by 6 bases and 1 base, with 7 bases remaining between them. The CDR3 sequence: CASSRQSYEQYF. The CDR3 DNA sequence: TGTGCCAGCAGCCGACAGTCCTACGAGCAGTACTTC.

The V call is TRBV27, the J call TRBJ1-2; TRBD1 is a possible D gene (6 bases). This CDR3 region has 13 residues. The germline V gene has CDR1 MNHEY and CDR2 SMNVEV (reference sequence). Trimming took 6 bases from V and 5 from J, leaving 13 bases between them. For the CDR3, the DNA is TGTGCCAGCAGCAGGGGATCCATATATGGCTACACCTTC. This gives the protein CASSRGSIYGYTF.

The chain couples TRBV7-9 to TRBJ2-3; a possible D gene is TRBD2 (6 bases). The germline V gene encodes CDR1 SEHNR and CDR2 FQNEAQ (reference sequence). V lost 10 bases and J 3 bases, leaving 17 bases between the germline ends. The CDR3 has 14 amino acids. The DNA of the CDR3 is TGTGCCACCATGCCGGGACTCGCGACAGATACGCAGTATTTT. Amino acid sequence: CATMPGLATDTQYF.

This chain uses TRBV20-1 with TRBJ1-5; no definite D call. The CDR3 length is 15 residues. Deletions cut 4 bases from V and 2 bases from J, with 15 bases between. Germline V CDR1 and CDR2: DFQATT, SNEGSKA (reference sequence). The CDR3 DNA reads as TGCAGTGCTACTAGAAGGTCCGCGGGCAATCAGCCCCAGCATTTT. Translated: CSATRRSAGNQPQHF.

This clonotype has just a few counts. This chain uses TRBV27 with TRBJ2-7, with D maybe TRBD1 (5 bases). Germline assignment: CDR1 MNHEY and CDR2 SMNVEV (reference sequence). This CDR3 is built from 15 residues. V was shortened by 3 bases and J by 0 bases, with 12 bases between the two germline ends. The CDR3 spells CASSLSGSSSYEQYF. CDR3 sequence (DNA): TGTGCCAGCAGTTTGTCAGGGTCCAGCTCCTACGAGCAGTACTTC.

This clonotype occurred a few times. The V call is TRBV24-1, the J call TRBJ2-5; D may correspond to TRBD1 or TRBD2 (5 bases each). Germline CDR1 and CDR2: KGHDR and SFDVKD. V was shortened by 3 bases and J by 4 bases, with 8 bases between the two germline ends. The CDR3 consists of 13 residues. The CDR3 nucleotides are TGTGCCACCAGTGATGGGACCACAGAGACCCAGTACTTC. Translation: CATSDGTTETQYF.

This sequence joins TRBV6-1 and TRBJ1-1; no reliable D call. Germline CDR1 MNHNS, CDR2 SASEGT. The CDR3 is 15 residues long. The V gene lost 7 bases and the J gene lost 1 base, with 16 bases spanning the gap. The CDR3 bases are TGTGCCAGCAAACCCTTGTCGGGCACGAACACTGAAGCTTTCTTT. Translating it yields CASKPLSGTNTEAFF.

About this clonotype itself: This may arise from a read error, as a much more abundant clone is one base away. V usage is TRBV27 and J usage is TRBJ2-2, with a weak D call TRBD2 (5 bases). The CDR3 covers 15 residues. V lost 3 bases and J lost 4, with 12 bases in between. Germline lookup yields CDR1 MNHEY and CDR2 SMNVEV (reference sequence). The CDR3 region is CASSFLLEGTGELFF. CDR3 nucleotides: TGTGCCAGCAGTTTCCTACTAGAAGGCACCGGGGAGCTGTTTTTT.

The chain joins TRBV28 to TRBJ2-3, with 9 bases that match TRBD2. V shed 9 bases and J 7 bases; nucleotides not matched to a gene: 8. The CDR3 contains 13 residues. Looked up from germline, CDR1 is MDHEN and CDR2 is SYDVKM. CDR3: CASSLAGLHTQYF. CDR3 in DNA: TGTGCCAGTAGTCTAGCGGGACTCCATACGCAGTATTTT.